One and the same sample provided the 18 T cell receptor beta chains below, sequenced in a study of blood T cell repertoires in COVID-19. TCRdb's table, derived via immunoSEQ multiplex PCR, lists solely in-frame clones and lacks some. The sample carries more than 350,000 clones, roughly 90% recorded once. Sample: peripheral blood. These receptors were obtained from a woman aged 30 to 39 with COVID-19, enrolled during active disease.

The chain couples TRBV27 to TRBJ2-5, with a weak D call TRBD2 (6 bases). Germline loops: CDR1 MNHEY, CDR2 SMNVEV (reference sequence). V lost 5 bases, J lost 5 bases, and 12 bases lay in between. The CDR3 covers 13 residues. CDR3 sequence reads: CASSLKGGETQYF. The CDR3 DNA follows: TGTGCCAGCAGTCTCAAGGGAGGCGAGACCCAGTACTTC.

The genes are TRBV7-2 and TRBJ2-5, with TRBD2 matching 13 bases. This CDR3 is 17 amino acids long. CDR1 SGHTA and CDR2 FQGNSA come from the germline V gene. After removal of 5 bases from V and 5 bases from J, the junction contained 11 bases not matched to a gene. The CDR3 spells CASSPRTSGSFWETQYF. As DNA, the CDR3 is TGTGCCAGCAGCCCTCGGACTAGCGGGAGTTTCTGGGAGACCCAGTACTTC.

The chain couples TRBV19 to TRBJ2-3; 8 nucleotides align to TRBD2. Per the germline V gene, CDR1 is LNHDA and CDR2 is SQIVND (reference sequence). This CDR3 has 15 residues. The trim removed 6 bases at V and 0 bases at J, leaving 5 bases unmatched. Here the CDR3 DNA reads TGTGCCAGTAGGTGGCGGGGGGAGAGCACAGATACGCAGTATTTT. Translation: CASRWRGESTDTQYF.

The chain couples TRBV4-3 to TRBJ1-6; 8 bases align to TRBD1. The CDR3 has 16 residues. Germline CDR1 is LGHNA and CDR2 is YSLEER. The trim removed 1 base at V and 10 bases at J, leaving 9 bases unmatched. This CDR3 is CASSQVSGQGKSPLHF. The CDR3 DNA is TGCGCCAGCAGCCAAGTATCCGGACAGGGTAAATCACCCCTCCACTTT.

The chain links TRBV7-2 to TRBJ1-2; the D gene is possibly TRBD1 (5 bases). The CDR3 is made up of 16 amino acids. V lost 6 bases to trimming and J lost 6 bases, with 23 bases between them. The germline CDR1 and CDR2 sequences are SGHTA and FQGNSA. This chain's CDR3 is CASRGTAFGDEDGYTF. DNA for the CDR3: TGTGCCAGCAGGGGGACTGCTTTCGGGGATGAGGATGGCTACACCTTC.

The genes are TRBV24-1 and TRBJ2-5, with 12 positions matching TRBD2. The J segment lost 2 bases and the V segment lost 3 bases, leaving 3 bases of the junction unmatched. This CDR3 comprises 16 residues. CDR1 and CDR2 from the germline V gene are KGHDR and SFDVKD. The CDR3 sequence is CATSDRLAGEQETQYF. The CDR3, as DNA: TGTGCCACCAGTGATAGACTAGCGGGAGAGCAAGAGACCCAGTACTTC.

V usage is TRBV19 and J usage is TRBJ1-4; tentative D call: TRBD1 (5 bases). The CDR3 runs to 13 residues. V was pared by 4 bases and J by 8 bases, with 11 bases between. The germline V gene has CDR1 LNHDA and CDR2 SQIVND (reference sequence). The CDR3, as DNA: TGTGCCAGTAGTACCCCGCCAGGGGAAAAACTGTTTTTT. It encodes CASSTPPGEKLFF.

The rearrangement links TRBV3-1 (or the pseudogene TRBV3-2) to TRBJ1-5; no reliable D call. This CDR3 spans 14 amino acids. The V end was cut by 0 bases, the J end by 7 bases, with 10 bases between. Germline V lookup: CDR1 LGHDT, CDR2 YNNKEL (reference sequence). CDR3: CASSQDLVTQPQHF. DNA of the CDR3: TGTGCCAGCAGCCAAGATCTAGTCACCCAGCCCCAGCATTTT.

The rearrangement joins TRBV4-1 to TRBJ2-7; tentative D call: TRBD2 (7 bases). Trimming removed 3 bases at V and 4 bases at J, with 16 bases between. The CDR3 contains 15 residues. Germline V gene lookup returns CDR1 MGHRA and CDR2 YSYEKL. CDR3 nucleotide sequence: TGCGCCAGCAGCCAGGCGCTACAGGGAGGGTACGAGCAGTACGTC. Its protein product is CASSQALQGGYEQYV.

V and J are TRBV27 and TRBJ2-5, with 12 bases that match TRBD1. After removal of 4 bases from V and 5 bases from J, the junction contained 32 bases not matched to a gene. Germline CDR1 reads MNHEY; CDR2 reads SMNVEV (reference sequence). This CDR3 region has 24 residues. The chain's CDR3 is CASSSRLLLPGQGAARGGPETQYF. The CDR3 region has the DNA TGTGCCAGCAGTTCGCGACTCCTTTTACCGGGACAGGGGGCGGCGCGGGGGGGCCCCGAGACCCAGTACTTC.

The chain recombines TRBV21-1 with TRBJ1-4; no DNA check was done on the table's D call, TRBD1. TRBV21-1 is noted as a pseudogene. CDR3 length: 21 amino acids. The CDR3 spells CASSARSTRQGLRGANEKLFF. As DNA, the CDR3 is TGTGCCAGCAGCGCACGTTCTACCAGACAGGGGCTGAGAGGGGCTAATGAAAAACTGTTTTTT.

V usage is TRBV2 and J usage is TRBJ2-7, with D tentatively TRBD1 (6 bases). Per the germline V gene, CDR1 is SNHLY and CDR2 is FYNNEI. Trimming took 4 bases from V and 0 from J, leaving 10 bases between them. This CDR3 has 14 residues. This CDR3 is CASSGRGYSYEQYF. CDR3 bases: TGTGCCAGCAGTGGAAGGGGGTACTCCTACGAGCAGTACTTC.

The chain is built from TRBV5-5 and TRBJ1-2, with a tentative D call TRBD1 (6 bases). This CDR3 has 17 amino acids. V was cut by 5 bases and J by 0 bases, with 20 bases left in between. Germline V lookup: CDR1 SGHKS, CDR2 YYEKEE (reference sequence). The CDR3 loop reads CASSNPGTPQSNYGYTF. CDR3 DNA: TGTGCCAGCAGTAACCCCGGGACACCTCAATCTAACTATGGCTACACCTTC.

V is TRBV28 and J is TRBJ1-2, with unresolved D. CDR1 is MDHEN, CDR2 SYDVKM, per germline. The CDR3 consists of 12 residues. The V gene lost 4 bases and the J gene lost 7 bases, with 10 bases spanning the gap. The CDR3 region is CASSYNVRGYTF. The CDR3 DNA reads as TGTGCCAGCAGTTATAATGTTCGTGGCTACACCTTC.

This chain joins TRBV2 and TRBJ2-1; 10 bases map to TRBD2. With 6 bases clipped from V and 4 bases from J, the junction kept 6 bases outside the gene matches. CDR3 size: 15 residues. Germline V lookup: CDR1 SNHLY, CDR2 FYNNEI. The CDR3 protein is CASRGLADQYNEQFF. Here the CDR3 DNA reads TGTGCCAGCAGAGGACTAGCGGACCAATACAATGAGCAGTTCTTC. Based on the CDR3 plus reference TRBV2 and TRBJ2-1, the full variable domain is EPEVTQTPSHQVTQMGQEVILRCVPISNHLYFYWYRQILGQKVEFLVSFYNNEISEKSEIFDDQFSVERPDGSNFTLKIRSTKLEDSAMYFCASRGLADQYNEQFFGPGTRLTVL.

The V and J genes are TRBV19 and TRBJ2-3, with TRBD2 matching over 8 bases. With V trimmed by 6 bases and J by 4 bases, 12 bases remained unmatched. Germline V gene sequence: CDR1 LNHDA, CDR2 SQIVND (reference sequence). The CDR3 spans 16 residues. The CDR3 DNA is TGTGCCAGTAGATCGGGGGGGGCGGGAGGCGCAGATACGCAGTATTTT. Residues: CASRSGGAGGADTQYF.

V and J are TRBV11-3 and TRBJ1-5; D is ambiguous. V shed 5 bases and J shed 10 bases, with 15 bases lying between them. Germline V gene lookup returns CDR1 SGHNT and CDR2 YENEEA. The CDR3 loop spans 13 amino acids. The CDR3 bases are TGTGCCAGCAGCCTTACAGCGGTTACTCCCCAGCATTTT. It codes for CASSLTAVTPQHF.

This sequence joins TRBV19 and TRBJ2-1, with TRBD2 matching over 15 bases. The V segment lost 2 bases and the J segment 7 bases; nucleotides outside the gene matches: 6. CDR3 size: 17 residues. Germline assignment: CDR1 LNHDA and CDR2 SQIVND (reference sequence). In DNA form, the CDR3 reads TGTGCCAGTAGTATACCGGGACTAGCGGGAGGCTCAAATGAGCAGTTCTTC. The encoded protein is CASSIPGLAGGSNEQFF. The full variable domain, its missing parts supplied by reference TRBV19 and TRBJ2-1, is DGGITQSPKYLFRKEGQNVTLSCEQNLNHDAMYWYRQDPGQGLRLIYYSQIVNDFQKGDIAEGYSVSREKKESFPLTVTSAQKNPTAFYLCASSIPGLAGGSNEQFFGPGTRLTVL.